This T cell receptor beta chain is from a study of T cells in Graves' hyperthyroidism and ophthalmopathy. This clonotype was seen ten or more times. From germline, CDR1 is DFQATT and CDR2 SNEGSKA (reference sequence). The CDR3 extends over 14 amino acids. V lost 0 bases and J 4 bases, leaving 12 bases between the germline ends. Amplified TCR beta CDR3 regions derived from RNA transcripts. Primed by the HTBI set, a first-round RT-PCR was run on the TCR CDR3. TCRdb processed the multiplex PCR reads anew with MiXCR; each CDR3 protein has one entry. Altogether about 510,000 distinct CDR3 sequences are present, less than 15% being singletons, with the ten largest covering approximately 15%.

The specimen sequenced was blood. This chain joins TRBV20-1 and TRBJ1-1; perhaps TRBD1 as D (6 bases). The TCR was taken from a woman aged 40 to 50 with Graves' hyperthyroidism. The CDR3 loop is CSARDQGMVTEAFF. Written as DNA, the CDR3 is TGCAGTGCTAGAGACCAGGGGATGGTCACTGAAGCTTTCTTT.